This T cell receptor (beta chain) is from a study of PD-1 blockade in classical Hodgkin lymphoma (dated by TCRdb to between 2020 and 2021). Regarding the research as a whole: A peripheral blood immune signature of response to PD-1 blockade in classical Hodgkin lymphoma was defined using TCR beta sequencing and CyTOF. Overall results and qualifications from the work: The study was restricted to a single clinical trial cohort, and the causes of repertoire differences, possibly disease activity or prior therapy, were left undefined. Baseline TCR diversity was reported as lower in newly diagnosed patients than in healthy donors, and lower still in relapsed/refractory patients.

Genomic DNA was isolated using the Qiagen DNeasy kit from unsorted PBMCs as well as from negatively selected CD4+ and CD8+ fractions. TCR beta CDR3 regions were subjected to amplification by immunoSEQ multiplex PCR with primers that anneal to V and J segments. A synthetic immune receptor repertoire was used to minimize amplification bias, and remaining bias was computationally removed after sequencing. The study's own analysis went as follows. Repertoire diversity was quantified as the Shannon entropy index using custom Python scripts. Unsorted, CD4+ and CD8+ repertoires were analyzed separately, except for combined analyses in which CD4+ and CD8+ sequences were merged in silico. TCRdb provides this immuneACCESS table in a form limited to in-frame rearrangements. Some clones are lacking; in checked studies, under half of them reflect an unresolved V gene, and why the rest are absent is not known. That table supplies the V and J calls and clone size; D and trimming were determined from the DNA. The sample records 17,000 or so clones, approximately 90% of which are singletons. Of the sample, about 7.1% falls within the top ten clones.

The CDR3 measures 14 amino acids from cysteine to phenylalanine. Just CDR3 DNA is preserved here, 42 bases in frame from base 1. Relative to germline, V is 5 bases shorter and J is 5 bases shorter, with 18 bases between their ends. CDR1 GTSNPN and CDR2 SVGIG were looked up in the germline V gene (reference sequence). Concerning this clone itself: No antigen is known for it. Base qualities are not provided; no much larger clone lies one nucleotide away.

The sample's time point label is to be understood as: newly diagnosed, previously untreated cHL patient sample. PBMCs from patients with newly diagnosed, previously untreated classical Hodgkin lymphoma were sequenced as a comparison group for the relapsed/refractory trial patients. Peripheral blood was collected in 8 mL Vacutainer Cell Preparation Tubes, from which PBMCs were isolated by centrifugation and then cryopreserved. Sequenced: peripheral blood mononuclear cells (PBMCs). The TCR comes from a human donor with classical Hodgkin lymphoma. The chain uses TRBV30 and TRBJ1-2, with no confident D gene call. The nucleotide sequence reads TGTGCCTGGGGACTAGCAGGACGGTATTATGGCTACACCTTC. Its translation reads: CAWGLAGRYYGYTF.